This entry describes one TCR beta chain. Its antigen is unidentified. What went into each PCR as a spike was synthetic TCR analog templates. Assay used: immunoSEQ multiplex PCR; TCRdb lists only in-frame clones, some missing. The sample contains 48,000 or so clones, roughly 89% of which appear only once. The sample is drawn from a study of PD-L1 blockade in urothelial cancer. Turning to the study itself: Patients with male sex and bladder-origin urothelial cancer accounted for about nine tenths of the roughly 29 enrolled. Findings and limits, study-wide: Stronger expansion of tumor-associated clones in blood at 3 weeks distinguished durable-benefit patients.

Time point in this sample: pretreatment peripheral blood. V shed 6 bases and J 5 bases; nucleotides not matched to a gene: 9. CDR1 and CDR2 from the germline V gene are LNHDA and SQIVND (reference sequence). This CDR3 is 14 amino acids long. Source: PBMCs, taken around atezolizumab (anti-PD-L1) treatment. The gene calls are TRBV19 and TRBJ1-1, with 7 bases lining up with TRBD1. This TCR derives from a woman aged 60 to 75 with urothelial cancer. The CDR3 coding sequence is TGTGCCAGTAGCCGACGGGACAGTCGGACTGAAGCTTTCTTT. This gives the protein CASSRRDSRTEAFF.